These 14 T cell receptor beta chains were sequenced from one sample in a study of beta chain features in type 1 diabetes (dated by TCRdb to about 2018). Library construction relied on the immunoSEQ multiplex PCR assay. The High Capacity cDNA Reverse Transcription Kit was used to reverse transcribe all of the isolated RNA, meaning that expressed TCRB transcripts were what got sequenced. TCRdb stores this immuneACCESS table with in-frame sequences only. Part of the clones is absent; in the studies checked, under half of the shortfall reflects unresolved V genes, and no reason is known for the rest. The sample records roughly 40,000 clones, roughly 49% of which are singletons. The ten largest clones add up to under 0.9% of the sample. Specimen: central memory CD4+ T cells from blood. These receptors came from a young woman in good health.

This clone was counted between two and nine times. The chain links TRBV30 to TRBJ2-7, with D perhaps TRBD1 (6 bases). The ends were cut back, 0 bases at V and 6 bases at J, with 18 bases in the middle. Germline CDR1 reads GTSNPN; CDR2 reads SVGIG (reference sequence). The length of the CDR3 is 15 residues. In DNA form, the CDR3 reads TGTGCCTGGAGTGTAGGAGTGGACAGCCGCTCCGAGCAGTACTTC. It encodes CAWSVGVDSRSEQYF.

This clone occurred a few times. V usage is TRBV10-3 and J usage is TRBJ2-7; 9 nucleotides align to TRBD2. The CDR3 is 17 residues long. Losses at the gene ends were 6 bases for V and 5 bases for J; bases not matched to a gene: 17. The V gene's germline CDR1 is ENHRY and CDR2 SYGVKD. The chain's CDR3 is CAISNDHSGRVGNEQYF. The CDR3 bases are TGTGCCATCAGCAACGACCATAGCGGGAGAGTAGGTAACGAGCAGTACTTC.

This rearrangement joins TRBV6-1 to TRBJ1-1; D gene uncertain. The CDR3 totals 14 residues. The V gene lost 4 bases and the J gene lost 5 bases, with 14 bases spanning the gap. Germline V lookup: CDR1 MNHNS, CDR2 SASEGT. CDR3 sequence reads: CASSAFGDGTEAFF. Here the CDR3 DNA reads TGTGCCAGCAGTGCTTTTGGCGACGGGACTGAAGCTTTCTTT.

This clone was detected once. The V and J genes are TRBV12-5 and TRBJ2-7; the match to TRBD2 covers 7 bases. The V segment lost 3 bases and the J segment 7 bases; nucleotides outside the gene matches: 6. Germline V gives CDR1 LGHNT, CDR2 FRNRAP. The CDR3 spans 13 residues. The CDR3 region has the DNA TGTGCTAGTGGTTTTGGGGAGGGACGGGAGCAGTACTTC. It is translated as CASGFGEGREQYF.

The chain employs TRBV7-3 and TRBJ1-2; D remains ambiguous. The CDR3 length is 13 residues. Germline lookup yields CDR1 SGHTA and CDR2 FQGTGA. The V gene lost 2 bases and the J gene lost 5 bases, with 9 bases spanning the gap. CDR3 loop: CASSLGPEYGYTF. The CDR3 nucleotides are TGTGCCAGCAGCTTAGGGCCAGAGTATGGCTACACCTTC.

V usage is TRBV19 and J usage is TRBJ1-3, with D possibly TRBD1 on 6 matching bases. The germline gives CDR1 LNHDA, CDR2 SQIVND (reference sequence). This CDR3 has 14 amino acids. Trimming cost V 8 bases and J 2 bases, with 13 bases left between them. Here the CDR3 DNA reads TGTGCCAGTGCCGGACAGTCTGCTGGAAACACCATATATTTT. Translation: CASAGQSAGNTIYF.

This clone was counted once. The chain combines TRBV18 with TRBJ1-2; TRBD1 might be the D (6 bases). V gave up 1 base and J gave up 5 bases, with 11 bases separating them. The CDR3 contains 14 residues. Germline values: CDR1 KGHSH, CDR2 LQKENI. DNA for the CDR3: TGTGCCAGCTCACCACAGCAGGGGATATATGGCTACACCTTC. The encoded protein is CASSPQQGIYGYTF.

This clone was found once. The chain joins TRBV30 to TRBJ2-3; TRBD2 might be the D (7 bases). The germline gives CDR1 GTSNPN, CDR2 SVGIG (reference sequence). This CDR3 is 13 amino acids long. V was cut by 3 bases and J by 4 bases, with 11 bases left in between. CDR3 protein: CAWSEGGADTQYF. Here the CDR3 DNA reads TGTGCCTGGAGCGAGGGGGGGGCAGATACGCAGTATTTT.

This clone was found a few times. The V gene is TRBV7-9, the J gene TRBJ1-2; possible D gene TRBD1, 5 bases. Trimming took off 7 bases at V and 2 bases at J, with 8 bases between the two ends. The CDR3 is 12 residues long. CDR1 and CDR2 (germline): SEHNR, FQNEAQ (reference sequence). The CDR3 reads CASTDMNYGYTF. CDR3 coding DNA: TGTGCCAGCACGGACATGAACTATGGCTACACCTTC.

This chain's CDR3 is CAIRSSSEGAGQPQHF. Written as DNA, the CDR3 is TGTGCCATCAGGTCCTCGAGCGAGGGAGCGGGTCAGCCCCAGCATTTT. J is TRBJ1-5 and V is TRBV10-3, with D unclear. CDR3 length: 16 amino acids. Trimming removed 6 bases from V and 6 bases from J, with 21 bases in between. CDR1 is ENHRY, CDR2 SYGVKD, per germline.

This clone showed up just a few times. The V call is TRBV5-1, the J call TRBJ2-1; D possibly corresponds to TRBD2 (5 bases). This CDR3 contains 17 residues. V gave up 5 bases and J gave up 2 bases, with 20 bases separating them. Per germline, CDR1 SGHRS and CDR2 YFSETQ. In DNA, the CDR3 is TGCGCCAGCAGTCCAGTCCCTGGGAGAGGCACCTACAATGAGCAGTTCTTC. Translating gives CASSPVPGRGTYNEQFF.

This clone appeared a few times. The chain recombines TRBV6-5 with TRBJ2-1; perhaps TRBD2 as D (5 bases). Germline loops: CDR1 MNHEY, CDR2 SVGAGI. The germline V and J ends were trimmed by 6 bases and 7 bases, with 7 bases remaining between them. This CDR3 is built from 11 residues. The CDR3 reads CASSLANEQFF. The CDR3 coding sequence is TGTGCCAGCAGCCTAGCAAATGAGCAGTTCTTC.

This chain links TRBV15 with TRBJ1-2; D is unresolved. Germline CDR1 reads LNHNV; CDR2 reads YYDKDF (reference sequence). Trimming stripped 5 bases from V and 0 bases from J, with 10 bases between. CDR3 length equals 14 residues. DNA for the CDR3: TGTGCCACCAGCGCCGCAGTAACTAACTATGGCTACACCTTC. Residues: CATSAAVTNYGYTF.

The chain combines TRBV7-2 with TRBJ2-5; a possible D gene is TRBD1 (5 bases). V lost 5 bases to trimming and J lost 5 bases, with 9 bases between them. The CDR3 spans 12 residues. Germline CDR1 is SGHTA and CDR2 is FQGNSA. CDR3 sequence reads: CASSPYRETQYF. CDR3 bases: TGTGCCAGCAGCCCGTACAGGGAGACCCAGTACTTC.